Shown below are 5 T cell receptor beta chains from a single sample sequenced in a study of CD4 and CD8 cells across lung adenocarcinoma regions. TCRdb passed the PCR reads through MiXCR, listing each CDR3 protein once. The table lists over 4,500 distinct CDR3 sequences, 50% of them singletons, with just under 20% in the top ten. Sequencing was performed on CD4+ T cells from the margin of a lung tumor. The receptors here all came from a male donor with lung adenocarcinoma. The CD4 and CD8 labels of this study may be unreliable.

This clonotype showed up just a few times. The rearrangement joins TRBV7-2 to TRBJ1-2; D remains unclear. The CDR3 is made up of 15 amino acids. The germline CDR1 and CDR2 sequences are SGHTA and FQGNSA. V shed 4 bases and J shed 3 bases, with 15 bases lying between them. The chain's CDR3 is CASSWSRTDYYGYTF. DNA for the CDR3: TGTGCCAGCAGCTGGAGCCGGACGGACTACTATGGCTACACCTTC.

CDR3 amino acids: CASRQGGSGANVLTF. Written as DNA, the CDR3 is TGTGCCAGCAGACAGGGAGGCTCTGGGGCCAACGTCCTGACTTTC. The chain has TRBV6-1 and TRBJ2-6, with D perhaps TRBD1 or TRBD2 (6 bases each). The length of the CDR3 is 15 residues. V was pared by 6 bases and J by 0 bases, with 9 bases between. The V gene's germline CDR1 is MNHNS and CDR2 SASEGT.

In this sample, this clonotype turned up once. V and J are TRBV6-5 and TRBJ2-4; D perhaps matches TRBD2 (6 bases). The end of the DNA aligns better with TRBJ2-7, so the J call may be wrong. Germline values: CDR1 MNHEY, CDR2 SVGAGI. This CDR3 region has 13 residues. This CDR3 is CASSYRETYEQYF. For the CDR3, the DNA is TGTGCCAGCAGCTACCGGGAGACCTACGAGCAGTACTTC.

The genes are TRBV10-2 and TRBJ2-1; D gene uncertain. The J call is uncertain, as TRBJ2-5 better fits the DNA end. The CDR3 consists of 10 residues. Germline V gene lookup returns CDR1 WSHSY and CDR2 SAAADI. The CDR3 coding sequence is TGCGCCAGCTTGGGGGAGACCCAGTACTTC. Its protein is CASLGETQYF.

The gene calls are TRBV4-1 and TRBJ2-3; D gene ambiguous. The CDR3 has 13 residues. The V end was cut by 2 bases, the J end by 4 bases, with 7 bases between. Germline V gene data show CDR1 as MGHRA and CDR2 as YSYEKL. The CDR3 DNA reads TGCGCCAGCAGCCAACTTTCCGCAGATACGCAGTATTTT. Translated, it gives CASSQLSADTQYF.